Sequencing of this TCR beta chain was carried out in a study of pediatric ulcerative colitis. One to two pinch biopsies were taken from the rectum during colonoscopy. Ulcerative colitis patients received no immunosuppressive medication before the diagnostic colonoscopy. Findings of the study overall: In rectum, acute severe colitis had expanded clones and less diversity. Ulcerative colitis patients shared more blood-rectal clones than controls.

The CDR3 consists of 16 residues. CDR1 and CDR2 (germline): SGDLS, YYNGEE. The V segment lost 3 bases and the J segment 4 bases; nucleotides outside the gene matches: 6. A word on this clone: Antigen specificity is unknown.

The assay was immunoSEQ multiplex PCR, and TCRdb's table has in-frame clones only and misses some. The sample has more than 40,000 clones, around 81% seen once. The material sequenced was gut tissue. The chain combines TRBV9 with TRBJ2-2; 10 nucleotides align to TRBD1. This receptor was obtained from a girl between 10 and 17 years old with moderate ulcerative colitis. The CDR3 is CASSAYGTGVTGELFF. The DNA for the CDR3 is TGTGCCAGCAGCGCGTACGGGACAGGGGTCACCGGGGAGCTGTTTTTT. Based on the CDR3 plus reference TRBV9 and TRBJ2-2, the full variable domain is DSGVTQTPKHLITATGQRVTLRCSPRSGDLSVYWYQQSLDQGLQFLIQYYNGEERAKGNILERFSAQQFPDLHSELNLSSLELGDSALYFCASSAYGTGVTGELFFGEGSRLTVL.